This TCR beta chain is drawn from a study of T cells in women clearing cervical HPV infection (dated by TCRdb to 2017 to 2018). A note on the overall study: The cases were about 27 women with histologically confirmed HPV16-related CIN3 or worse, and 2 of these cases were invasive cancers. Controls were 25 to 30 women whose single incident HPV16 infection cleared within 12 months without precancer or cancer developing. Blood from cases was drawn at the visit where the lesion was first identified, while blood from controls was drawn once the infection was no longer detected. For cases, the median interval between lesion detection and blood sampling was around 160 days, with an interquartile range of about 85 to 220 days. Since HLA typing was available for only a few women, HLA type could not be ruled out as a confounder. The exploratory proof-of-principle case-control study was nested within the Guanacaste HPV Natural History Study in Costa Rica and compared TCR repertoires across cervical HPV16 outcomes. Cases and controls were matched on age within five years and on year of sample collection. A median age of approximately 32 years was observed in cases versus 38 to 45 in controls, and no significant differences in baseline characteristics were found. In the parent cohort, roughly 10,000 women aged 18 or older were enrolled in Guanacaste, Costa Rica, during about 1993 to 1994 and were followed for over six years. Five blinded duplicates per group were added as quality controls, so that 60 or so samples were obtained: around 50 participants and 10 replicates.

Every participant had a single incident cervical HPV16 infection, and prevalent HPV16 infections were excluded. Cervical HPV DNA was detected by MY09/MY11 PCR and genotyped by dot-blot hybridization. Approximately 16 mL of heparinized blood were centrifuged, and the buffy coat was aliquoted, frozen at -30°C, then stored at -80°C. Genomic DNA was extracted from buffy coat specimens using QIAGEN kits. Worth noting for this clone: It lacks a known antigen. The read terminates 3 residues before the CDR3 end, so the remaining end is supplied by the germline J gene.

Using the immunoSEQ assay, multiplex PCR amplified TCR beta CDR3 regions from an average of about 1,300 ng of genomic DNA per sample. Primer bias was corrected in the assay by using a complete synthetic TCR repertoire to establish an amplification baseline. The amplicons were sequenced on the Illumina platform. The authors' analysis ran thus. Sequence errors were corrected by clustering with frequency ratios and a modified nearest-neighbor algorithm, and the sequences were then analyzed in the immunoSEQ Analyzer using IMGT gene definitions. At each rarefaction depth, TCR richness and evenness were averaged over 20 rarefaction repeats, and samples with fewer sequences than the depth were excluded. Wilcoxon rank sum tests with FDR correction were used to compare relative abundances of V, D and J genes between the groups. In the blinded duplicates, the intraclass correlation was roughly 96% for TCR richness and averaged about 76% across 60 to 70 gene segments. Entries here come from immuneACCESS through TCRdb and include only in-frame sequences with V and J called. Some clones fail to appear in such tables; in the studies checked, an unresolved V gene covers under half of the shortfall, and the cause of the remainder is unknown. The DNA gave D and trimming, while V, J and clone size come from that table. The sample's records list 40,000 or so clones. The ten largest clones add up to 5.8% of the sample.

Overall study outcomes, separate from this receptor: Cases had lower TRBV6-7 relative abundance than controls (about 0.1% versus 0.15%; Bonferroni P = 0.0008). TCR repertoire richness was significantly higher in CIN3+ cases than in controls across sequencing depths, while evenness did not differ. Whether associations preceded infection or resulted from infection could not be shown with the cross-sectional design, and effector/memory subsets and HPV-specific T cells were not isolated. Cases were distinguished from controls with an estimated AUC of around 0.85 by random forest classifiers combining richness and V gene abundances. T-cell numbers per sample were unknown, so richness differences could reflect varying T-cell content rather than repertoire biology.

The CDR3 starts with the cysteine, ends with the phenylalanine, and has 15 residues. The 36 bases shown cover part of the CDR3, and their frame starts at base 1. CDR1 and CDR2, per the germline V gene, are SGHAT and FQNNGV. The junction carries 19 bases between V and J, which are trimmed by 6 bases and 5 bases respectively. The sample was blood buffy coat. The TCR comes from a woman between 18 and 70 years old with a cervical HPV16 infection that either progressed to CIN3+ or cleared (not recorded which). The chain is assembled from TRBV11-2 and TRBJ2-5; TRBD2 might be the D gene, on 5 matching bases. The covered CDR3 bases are TGTGCCAGCAGTCCAGGACTCAGTCCCCGGGAGACC. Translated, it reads CASSPGLSPRET. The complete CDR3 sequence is CASSPGLSPRETQYF. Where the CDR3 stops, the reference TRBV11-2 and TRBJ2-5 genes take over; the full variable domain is EAGVAQSPRYKIIEKRQSVAFWCNPISGHATLYWYQQILGQGPKLLIQFQNNGVVDDSQLPKDRFSAERLKGVDSTLKIQPAKLEDSAVYLCASSPGLSPRETQYFGPGTRLLVL.